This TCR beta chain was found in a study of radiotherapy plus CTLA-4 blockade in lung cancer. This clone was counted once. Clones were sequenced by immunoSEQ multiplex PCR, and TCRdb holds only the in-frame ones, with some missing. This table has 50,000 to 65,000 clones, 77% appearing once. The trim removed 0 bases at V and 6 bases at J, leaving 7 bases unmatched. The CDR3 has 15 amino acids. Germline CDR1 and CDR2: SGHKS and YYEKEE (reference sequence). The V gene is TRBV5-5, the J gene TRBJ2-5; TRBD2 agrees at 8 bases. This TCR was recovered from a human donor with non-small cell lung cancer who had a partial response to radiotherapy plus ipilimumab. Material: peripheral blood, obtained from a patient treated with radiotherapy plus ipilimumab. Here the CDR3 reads CASSLGSGVEKTQYF. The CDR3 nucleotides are TGTGCCAGCAGCTTGGGTAGCGGGGTCGAGAAGACCCAGTACTTC.